What follows are 7 T cell receptor beta chains derived from one specimen sequenced in a study of blood T cell repertoires in COVID-19. The assay was immunoSEQ multiplex PCR, and TCRdb's table has in-frame clones only and misses some. The sample yields over 200,000 clones, roughly 77% seen once. The source material was PBMCs or T cells enriched from blood (not recorded which). These receptors were collected from a man in his forties or fifties who had recovered from COVID-19.

This clone showed up just once. The gene calls are TRBV18 and TRBJ1-3; TRBD1 might be the D (6 bases). CDR3 length: 16 residues. Germline-derived CDR1 and CDR2 are KGHSH and LQKENI. V lost 3 bases, J lost 4 bases, and 16 bases lay in between. The CDR3 here is CASSPLPGHSGNTIYF. The CDR3 DNA follows: TGTGCCAGCTCACCGCTCCCGGGACATTCAGGAAACACCATATATTTT.

The chain recombines TRBV7-2 with TRBJ1-6; 8 bases agree with TRBD1. This CDR3 has 15 residues. The V and J ends lost 1 base and 9 bases, in that order; junction bases with no gene match: 5. Germline V CDR1 and CDR2: SGHTA, FQGNSA. In DNA form, the CDR3 reads TGTGCCAGCAGCTTAGGTCCAGGGGGCATTTCACCCCTCCACTTT. Encoded protein: CASSLGPGGISPLHF.

The V call is TRBV4-2, the J call TRBJ1-4, with 7 bases lining up with TRBD1. The CDR3 is 14 amino acids. CDR1 is LGHNA and CDR2 is YNFKEQ in the germline V gene. The V and J ends lost 1 base and 6 bases, in that order; junction bases with no gene match: 2. The CDR3 spells CASSQATGYEKLFF. The CDR3 coding sequence is TGTGCCAGCAGCCAAGCGACAGGGTATGAAAAACTGTTTTTT.

V usage is TRBV2 and J usage is TRBJ1-1; no clear D. Germline lookup yields CDR1 SNHLY and CDR2 FYNNEI. Trimming left V 4 bases short and J 0 bases short, with 6 bases between. CDR3 size: 13 residues. The CDR3 sequence: CASSGTVNTEAFF. The DNA for the CDR3 is TGTGCCAGCAGTGGTACAGTGAACACTGAAGCTTTCTTT. The variable domain in full, completed from reference TRBV2 and TRBJ1-1, reads EPEVTQTPSHQVTQMGQEVILRCVPISNHLYFYWYRQILGQKVEFLVSFYNNEISEKSEIFDDQFSVERPDGSNFTLKIRSTKLEDSAMYFCASSGTVNTEAFFGQGTRLTVV.

Here the CDR3 reads CAWNGGPYNSPLHF. CDR3 bases: TGTGCCTGGAATGGGGGCCCCTATAATTCACCCCTCCACTTT. The chain is built from TRBV30 and TRBJ1-6; possible D gene TRBD1, 6 bases. This CDR3 region has 14 residues. The germline V gene encodes CDR1 GTSNPN and CDR2 SVGIG (reference sequence). Deletions cut 4 bases from V and 2 bases from J, with 9 bases between.

This clone was seen many times. The chain employs TRBV6-5 and TRBJ1-5; D is ambiguous. This CDR3 contains 14 residues. Germline CDR1 and CDR2: MNHEY and SVGAGI. V was pared by 8 bases and J by 0 bases, with 11 bases between. This chain's CDR3 is CASSERYSNQPQHF. For the CDR3, the DNA is TGTGCCAGCTCAGAAAGATATAGCAATCAGCCCCAGCATTTT.

The gene calls are TRBV14 and TRBJ2-1, with unresolved D. Trimming took off 0 bases at V and 3 bases at J, with 6 bases between the two ends. The CDR3 covers 14 residues. Germline CDR1 and CDR2: SGHDN and FVKESK. The CDR3 loop is CASSQDGRYNEQFF. In nucleotides, the CDR3 is TGTGCCAGCAGCCAAGATGGCCGCTACAATGAGCAGTTCTTC.